This T cell receptor (beta chain) originates from a study of blood T cell repertoires in COVID-19. As for the study in general: Samples representing acute and convalescent COVID-19 were sourced from the United States, Italy and Spain. Nucleic acid was either cDNA or gDNA, and it came from T cells, B-cell-depleted T cells, or PBMCs.

V dropped 3 bases and J dropped 6; count of bases not matched to a gene: 7. This CDR3 is built from 16 residues. Germline V lookup: CDR1 SEHNR, CDR2 FQNEAQ (reference sequence). TCRdb's table, derived via immunoSEQ multiplex PCR, lists solely in-frame clones and lacks some. The sample has approximately 350,000 clones; around four fifths are singletons. The TCR was taken from a man under 40 with active or convalescent COVID-19. The sequenced material came from peripheral blood. V and J are TRBV7-9 and TRBJ1-6, with 8 bases fitting TRBD1. The CDR3 spells CASSFPQGVGNSPLHF. The CDR3, as DNA: TGTGCCAGCAGCTTTCCACAGGGGGTAGGTAATTCACCCCTCCACTTT.